This TCR beta chain was sequenced for a study of T cells after yellow fever vaccination. CDR3 length equals 15 residues. V lost 4 bases, J lost 3 bases, and 12 bases lay in between. Germline-derived CDR1 and CDR2 are MNHEY and SMNVEV (reference sequence). In TCRdb, the 5' RACE reads were re-called with MiXCR into one record per CDR3 protein. The sample carries under 400,000 distinct CDR3 sequences, roughly 10% recorded once. The receptor's source is a man aged 18 to 30 who received the YFV17D yellow fever vaccine. The chain joins TRBV27 to TRBJ1-4; D might be TRBD1 (6 bases). Sequencing used PBMCs, obtained on the day of the first yellow fever vaccination. CDR3 sequence reads: CASSWGGGSNEKLFF. The CDR3 DNA sequence: TGTGCCAGCAGTTGGGGGGGCGGCTCTAATGAAAAACTGTTTTTT.